The clone carrying this T cell receptor beta chain occurred once. Its antigen remains unidentified. This specimen comes from a study of shared clonotypes between healthy human individuals. Study-level findings and limits: Limitation of the genetic and exposure-history diversity represented came from the few donors.

Approximately 87 million PBMCs went into genomic DNA for unsorted samples. Bulk PBMC genomic DNA spanned ten immunoSEQ deep plates. Authors' analysis steps: There were no quality scores in the junction-only immunoSEQ sequences, so filtering differed. The data were produced by immunoSEQ multiplex PCR, yet TCRdb's version contains in-frame clones alone and is incomplete. V and J calls and clone size are as listed in that table; D and trimming were resolved from the DNA. The sample holds over 400,000 clones; more than 75% are singletons and the top ten take around 13%. Sequenced input: PBMCs. This receptor was taken from a woman aged 40-49 years in good health. Some clones in this sample may be carry-over from other donors' samples.

The CDR3 DNA follows: TGTGCCAGCAGCTTAGTAGCGGGGGCCTCCTACGAGCAGTACTTC. Protein product: CASSLVAGASYEQYF. The chain links TRBV7-8 to TRBJ2-7; TRBD2 matches at 9 bases. CDR3 length equals 15 residues. J lost 0 bases, V lost 1 base, and 1 base had no gene match. Germline CDR1 and CDR2: SGHVS and FQNEAQ. The full variable domain, its missing parts supplied by reference TRBV7-8 and TRBJ2-7, is GAGVSQSPRYKVAKRGQDVALRCDPISGHVSLFWYQQALGQGPEFLTYFQNEAQLDKSGLPSDRFFAERPEGSVSTLKIQRTQQEDSAVYLCASSLVAGASYEQYFGPGTRLTVT.